The text below deals with one T cell receptor (beta chain). Its antigen is as yet unknown. This sample is part of a study of shared clonotypes between healthy human individuals. In the authors' methods: From ImmunoSEQ came sequences covering only the junction and carrying no quality scores, so filtering differed. Generated by immunoSEQ multiplex PCR, the TCRdb table keeps only in-frame clones and is missing some. The V and J calls and clone size were taken over from that table, and D and trimming were inferred from the DNA. The profile covers 1,500,000 or so clones, with around 98.5% appearing a single time and about 0.4% taken by the ten largest. The CDR3 contains 12 residues. Germline CDR1 reads SGHNT; CDR2 reads YENEEA. Trimming cost V 6 bases and J 4 bases; bases outside gene matches: 3. Points from the study as a whole: Among donors, sharing of clonotypes was expected to be affected by sequencing depth. Sampling was confined to blood; repertoires within tissues likely differ.

The sample was naive CD4+ T cells sorted from blood. Subset denoted: CD45RA+ positively selected. This sequence joins TRBV11-3 and TRBJ2-7, with 7 bases lining up with TRBD1. This clonotype was obtained from a young man in good health. DNA for the CDR3: TGTGCCAGCAGTCCGACAGGGTACGAGCAGTACTTC. It translates to CASSPTGYEQYF.